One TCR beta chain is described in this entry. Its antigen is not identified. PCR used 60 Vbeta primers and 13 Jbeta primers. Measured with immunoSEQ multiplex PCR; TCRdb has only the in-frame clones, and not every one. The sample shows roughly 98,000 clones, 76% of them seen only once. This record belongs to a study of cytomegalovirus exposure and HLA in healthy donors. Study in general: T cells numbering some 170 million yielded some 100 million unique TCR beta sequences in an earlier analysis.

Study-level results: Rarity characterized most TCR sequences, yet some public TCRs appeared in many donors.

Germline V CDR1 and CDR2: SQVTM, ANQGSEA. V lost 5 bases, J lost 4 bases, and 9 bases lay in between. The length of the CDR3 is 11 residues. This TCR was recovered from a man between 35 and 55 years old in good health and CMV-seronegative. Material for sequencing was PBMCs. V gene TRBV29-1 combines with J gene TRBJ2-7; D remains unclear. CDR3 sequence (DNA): TGCAGCGTTTTTTGGCAATACGAGCAGTACTTC. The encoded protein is CSVFWQYEQYF.